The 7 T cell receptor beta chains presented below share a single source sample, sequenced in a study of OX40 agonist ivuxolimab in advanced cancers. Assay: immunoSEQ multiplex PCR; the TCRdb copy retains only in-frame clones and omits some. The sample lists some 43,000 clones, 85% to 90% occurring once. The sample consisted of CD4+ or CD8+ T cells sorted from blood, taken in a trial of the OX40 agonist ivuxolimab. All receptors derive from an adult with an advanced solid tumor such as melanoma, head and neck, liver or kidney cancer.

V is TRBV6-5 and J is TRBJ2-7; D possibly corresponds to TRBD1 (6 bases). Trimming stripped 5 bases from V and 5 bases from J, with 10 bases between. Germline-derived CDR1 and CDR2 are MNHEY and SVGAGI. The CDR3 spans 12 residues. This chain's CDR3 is CASSLTGNEQYF. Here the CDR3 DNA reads TGTGCCAGCAGTCTTACAGGGAACGAGCAGTACTTC.

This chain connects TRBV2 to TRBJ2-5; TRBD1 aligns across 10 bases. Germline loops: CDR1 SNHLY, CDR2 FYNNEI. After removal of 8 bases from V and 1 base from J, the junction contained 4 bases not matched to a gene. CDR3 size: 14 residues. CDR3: CASGTGAPQETQYF. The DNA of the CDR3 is TGTGCCAGCGGGACAGGGGCCCCCCAAGAGACCCAGTACTTC.

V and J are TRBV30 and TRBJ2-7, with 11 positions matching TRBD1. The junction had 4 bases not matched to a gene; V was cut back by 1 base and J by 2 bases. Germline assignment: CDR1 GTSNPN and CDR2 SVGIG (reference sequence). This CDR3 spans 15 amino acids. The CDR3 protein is CAWSGPGQGAYEQYF. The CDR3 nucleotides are TGTGCCTGGAGTGGCCCGGGACAGGGGGCCTACGAGCAGTACTTC.

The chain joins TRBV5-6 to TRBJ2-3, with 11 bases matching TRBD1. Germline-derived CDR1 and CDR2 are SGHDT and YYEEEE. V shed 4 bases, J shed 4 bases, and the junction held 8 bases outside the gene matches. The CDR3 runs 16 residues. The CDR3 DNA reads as TGTGCCAGCAGCCCCACCGGGACAGGGGGAGCAGATACGCAGTATTTT. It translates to CASSPTGTGGADTQYF.

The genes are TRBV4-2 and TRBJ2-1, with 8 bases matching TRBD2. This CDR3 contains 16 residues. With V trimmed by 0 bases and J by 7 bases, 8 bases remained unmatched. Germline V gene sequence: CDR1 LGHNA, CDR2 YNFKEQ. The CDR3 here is CASSQEASGSLNEQFF. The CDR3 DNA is TGTGCCAGCAGCCAAGAAGCCAGCGGGAGTTTGAATGAGCAGTTCTTC.

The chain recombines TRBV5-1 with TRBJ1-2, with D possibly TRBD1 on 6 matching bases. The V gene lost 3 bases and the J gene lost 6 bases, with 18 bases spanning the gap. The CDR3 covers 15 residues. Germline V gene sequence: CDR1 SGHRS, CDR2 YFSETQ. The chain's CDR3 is CASSWDRQDRDGYTF. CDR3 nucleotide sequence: TGCGCCAGCAGCTGGGACCGACAGGATAGGGATGGCTACACCTTC.

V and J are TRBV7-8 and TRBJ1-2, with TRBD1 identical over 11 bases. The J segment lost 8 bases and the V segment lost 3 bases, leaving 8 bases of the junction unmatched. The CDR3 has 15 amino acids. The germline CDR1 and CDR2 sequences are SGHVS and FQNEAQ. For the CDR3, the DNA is TGTGCCAGCAGCTTTAGGGACAGGGGGTTTTACGGCTACACCTTC. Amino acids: CASSFRDRGFYGYTF.